This T cell receptor (beta chain) was documented in a study of blood T cell repertoires in COVID-19 (dated by TCRdb to 2020 to 2022). In terms of the full investigation: The collaborator samples originated in the United States, Italy and Spain and spanned the acute and convalescent phases of COVID-19. The material from the prospective study consisted of cDNA or gDNA derived from T cells, B-cell-depleted T cells, or PBMCs. Deeply sampled blood TCRbeta repertoires from subjects exposed to, actively infected with, or recovered from COVID-19 were included in the dataset. A freely available public database, intended as a resource for researchers studying the immune response to SARS-CoV-2, is where the repertoires were released. Samples came from the ongoing ImmuneRACE study (first 160 participants) plus 1,254 subjects from 6 global collaborators. A de-identified subject ID, COVID-19 status, age in years and sex were almost always included in the sample metadata. Where HLA class I and class II types were available, the types were taken from metadata supplied by the sample provider, not from assay-based typing.

The collaborating institutions used their own protocols to collect whole blood in K2EDTA tubes. For TCRbeta analysis, collaborators shipped samples in one of three forms: frozen whole blood, isolated PBMCs, or DNA extracted from either of those sample types. The CDR3 goes from the cysteine to the phenylalanine over 15 residues. Only the CDR3 region is kept as DNA, spanning 45 bases read in frame from base 1. Germline trimming: 2 bases from V, 6 bases from J; junction bases outside gene matches: 5. From the germline V gene, CDR1 is LGHNA and CDR2 is YNFKEQ. General study outcomes and caveats: The quantity of clinical and demographic metadata differed by source and by participant and was supplied without curation.

This clone appeared a few times. It lacks a known antigen. No much larger clonotype is one base removed from it; base qualities were not supplied. The immunoSEQ Assay, a bias-controlled multiplex PCR, was used to amplify TCRbeta CDR3 regions from genomic DNA. The source study handled its data this way. Within the assay, amplification of reference gene primers was used to estimate how many nucleated cells each sample contained. To quantify the absolute abundance of each unique TCRbeta CDR3 rearrangement, sequence reads were collapsed and filtered. Productive Simpson clonality was computed per sample as the square root of Simpson's diversity index over productive rearrangements. This immuneACCESS table, as held by TCRdb, lists in-frame sequences with V and J called but not all clones. Of the missing ones, under half trace to an unresolved V gene in checked studies; the others have no known cause. The V and J calls and clone size come from that table; D and trimming were worked out from the DNA. In this sample the table shows about 92,000 clones, 80% of which occur a single time. 10% of the sample rests with the top ten.

The sequencing input was peripheral blood. This receptor was obtained from a woman in her seventies with acute or convalescent COVID-19. In this chain, TRBV4-2 is recombined with TRBJ2-1; TRBD2 lines up with 9 middle nucleotides. The DNA sequence is as follows: TGTGCCAGCAGCCAATGGACTAGCGCGATCAATGAGCAGTTCTTC. Protein translation: CASSQWTSAINEQFF.